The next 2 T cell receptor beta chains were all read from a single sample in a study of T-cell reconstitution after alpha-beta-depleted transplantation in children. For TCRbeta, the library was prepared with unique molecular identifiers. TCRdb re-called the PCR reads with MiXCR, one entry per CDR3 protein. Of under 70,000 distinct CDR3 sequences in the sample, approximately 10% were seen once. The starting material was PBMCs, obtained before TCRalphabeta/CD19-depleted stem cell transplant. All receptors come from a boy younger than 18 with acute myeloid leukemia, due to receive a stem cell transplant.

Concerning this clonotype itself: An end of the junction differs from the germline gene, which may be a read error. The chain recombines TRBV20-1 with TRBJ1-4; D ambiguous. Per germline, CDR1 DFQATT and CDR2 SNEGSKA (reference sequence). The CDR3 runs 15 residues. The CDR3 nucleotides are TGCTGTGCTAGAGATACTTCCCGGTCTAATGAAAAACTGTTTTTT. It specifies CCARDTSRSNEKLFF.

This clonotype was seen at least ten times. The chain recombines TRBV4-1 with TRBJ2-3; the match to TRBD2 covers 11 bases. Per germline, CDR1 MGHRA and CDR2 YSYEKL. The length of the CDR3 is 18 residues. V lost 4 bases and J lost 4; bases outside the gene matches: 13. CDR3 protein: CASSPNSGTSGIADTQYF. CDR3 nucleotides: TGCGCCAGCAGCCCGAATTCCGGGACTAGCGGTATTGCAGATACGCAGTATTTT.